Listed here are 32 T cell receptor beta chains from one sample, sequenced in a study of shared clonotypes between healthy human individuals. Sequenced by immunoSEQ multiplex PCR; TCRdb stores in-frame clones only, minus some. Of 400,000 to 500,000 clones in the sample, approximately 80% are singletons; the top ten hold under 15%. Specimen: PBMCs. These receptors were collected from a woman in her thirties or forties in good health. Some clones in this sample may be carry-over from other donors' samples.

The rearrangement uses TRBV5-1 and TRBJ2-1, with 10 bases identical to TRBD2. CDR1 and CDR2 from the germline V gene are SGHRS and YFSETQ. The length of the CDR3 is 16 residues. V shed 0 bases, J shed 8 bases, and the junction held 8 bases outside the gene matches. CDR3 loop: CASSLGLAGPGDEQFF. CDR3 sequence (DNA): TGCGCCAGCAGCTTGGGACTAGCGGGCCCGGGCGATGAGCAGTTCTTC. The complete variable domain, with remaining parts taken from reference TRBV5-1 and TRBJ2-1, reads KAGVTQTPRYLIKTRGQQVTLSCSPISGHRSVSWYQQTPGQGLQFLFEYFSETQRNKGNFPGRFSGRQFSNSRSEMNVSTLELGDSALYLCASSLGLAGPGDEQFFGPGTRLTVL.

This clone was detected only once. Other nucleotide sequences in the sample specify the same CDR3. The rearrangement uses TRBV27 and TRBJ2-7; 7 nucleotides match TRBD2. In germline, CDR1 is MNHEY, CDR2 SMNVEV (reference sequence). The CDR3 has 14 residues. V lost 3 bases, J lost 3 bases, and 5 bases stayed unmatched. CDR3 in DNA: TGTGCCAGCAGTTTGGGGCTAGCGGTCTACGAGCAGTACTTC. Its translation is CASSLGLAVYEQYF.

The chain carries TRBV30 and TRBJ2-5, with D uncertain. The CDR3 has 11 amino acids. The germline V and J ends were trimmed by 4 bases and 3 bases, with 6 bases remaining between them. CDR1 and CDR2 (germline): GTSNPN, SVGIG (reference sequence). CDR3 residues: CAWTIKETQYF. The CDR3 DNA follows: TGTGCCTGGACTATAAAAGAGACCCAGTACTTC.

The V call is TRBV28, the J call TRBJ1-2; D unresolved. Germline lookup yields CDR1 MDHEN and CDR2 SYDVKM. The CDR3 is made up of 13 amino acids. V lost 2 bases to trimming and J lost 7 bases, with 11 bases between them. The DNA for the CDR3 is TGTGCCAGCAGTTTAGGAGGGTGGGGTGGCTACACCTTC. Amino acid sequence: CASSLGGWGGYTF.

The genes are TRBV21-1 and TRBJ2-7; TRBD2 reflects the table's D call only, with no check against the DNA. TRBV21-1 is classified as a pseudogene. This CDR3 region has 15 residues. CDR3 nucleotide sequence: TGTGCCAGCAGCACCAAGCGGGAGATCTCCTACGAGCAGTACTTC. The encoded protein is CASSTKREISYEQYF.

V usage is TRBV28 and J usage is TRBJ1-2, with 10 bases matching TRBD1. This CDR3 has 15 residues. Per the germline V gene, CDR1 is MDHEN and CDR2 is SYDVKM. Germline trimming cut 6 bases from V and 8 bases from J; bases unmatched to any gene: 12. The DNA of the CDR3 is TGTGCCAGCAGCCTACTACCAGGGACAGGGGTCGGCTACACCTTC. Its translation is CASSLLPGTGVGYTF.

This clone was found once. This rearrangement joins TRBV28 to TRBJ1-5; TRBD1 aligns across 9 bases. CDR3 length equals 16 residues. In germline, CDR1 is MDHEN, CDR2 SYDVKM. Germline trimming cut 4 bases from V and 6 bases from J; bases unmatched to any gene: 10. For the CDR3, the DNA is TGTGCCAGCAGTTCCTCAGCGACAGGGGGTATTCAGCCCCAGCATTTT. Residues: CASSSSATGGIQPQHF.

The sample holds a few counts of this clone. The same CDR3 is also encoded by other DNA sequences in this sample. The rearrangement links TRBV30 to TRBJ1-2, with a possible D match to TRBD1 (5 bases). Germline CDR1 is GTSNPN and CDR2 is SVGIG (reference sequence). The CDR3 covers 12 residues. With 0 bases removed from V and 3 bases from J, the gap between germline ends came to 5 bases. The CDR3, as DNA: TGTGCCTGGAGTGTAGGGGACTATGGCTACACCTTC. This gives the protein CAWSVGDYGYTF.

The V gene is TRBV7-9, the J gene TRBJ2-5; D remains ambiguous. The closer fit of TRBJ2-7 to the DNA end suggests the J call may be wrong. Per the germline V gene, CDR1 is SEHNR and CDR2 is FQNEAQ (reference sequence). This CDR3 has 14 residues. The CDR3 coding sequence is TGTGCCAGCAGCTTAGACGCTTGGTCCTACGAGCAGTACTTC. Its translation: CASSLDAWSYEQYF.

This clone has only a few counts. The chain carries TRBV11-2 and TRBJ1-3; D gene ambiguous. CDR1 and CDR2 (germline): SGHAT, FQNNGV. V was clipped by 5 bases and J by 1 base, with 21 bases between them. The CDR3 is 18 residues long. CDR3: CASSPHWHPDVSGNTIYF. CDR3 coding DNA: TGTGCCAGCAGCCCCCATTGGCATCCTGATGTTTCTGGAAACACCATATATTTT.

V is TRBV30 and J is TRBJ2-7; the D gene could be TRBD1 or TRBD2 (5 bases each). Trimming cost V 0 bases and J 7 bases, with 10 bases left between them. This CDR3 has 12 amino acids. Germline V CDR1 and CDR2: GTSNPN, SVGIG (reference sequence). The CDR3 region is CAWSVRGVEQYF. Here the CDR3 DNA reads TGTGCCTGGAGTGTACGAGGGGTTGAGCAGTACTTC.

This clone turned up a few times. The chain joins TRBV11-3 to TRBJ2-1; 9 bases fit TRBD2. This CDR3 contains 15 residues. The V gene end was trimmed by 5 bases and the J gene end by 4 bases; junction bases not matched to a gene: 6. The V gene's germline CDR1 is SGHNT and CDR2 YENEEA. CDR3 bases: TGTGCCAGCAGCGTGCAAGCGGGAGGATACAATGAGCAGTTCTTC. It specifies CASSVQAGGYNEQFF.

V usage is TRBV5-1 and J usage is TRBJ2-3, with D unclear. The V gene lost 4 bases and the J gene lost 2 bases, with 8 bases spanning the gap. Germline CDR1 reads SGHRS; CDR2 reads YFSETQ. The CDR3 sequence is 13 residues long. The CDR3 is CASSTTNTDTQYF. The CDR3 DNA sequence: TGCGCCAGCAGCACGACGAACACAGATACGCAGTATTTT.

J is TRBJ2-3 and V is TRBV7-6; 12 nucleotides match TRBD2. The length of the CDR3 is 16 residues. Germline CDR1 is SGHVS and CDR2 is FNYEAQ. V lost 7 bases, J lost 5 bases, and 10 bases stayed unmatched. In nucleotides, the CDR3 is TGTGCCAGCACGGGGCTAGCGGGAGGGCCGGGAGATACGCAGTATTTT. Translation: CASTGLAGGPGDTQYF.

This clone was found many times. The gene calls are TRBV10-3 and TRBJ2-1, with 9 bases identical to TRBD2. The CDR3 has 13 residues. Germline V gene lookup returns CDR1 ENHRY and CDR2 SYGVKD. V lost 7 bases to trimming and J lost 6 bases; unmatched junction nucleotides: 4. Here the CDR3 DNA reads TGTGCCATCATGGGCGGGAGGGCCAATGAGCAGTTCTTC. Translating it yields CAIMGGRANEQFF.

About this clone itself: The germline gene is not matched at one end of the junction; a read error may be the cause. CDR3 sequence: CASSLGVAGPESSGNTIYF. In nucleotides, the CDR3 is TGTGCTAGCAGCTTAGGCGTCGCAGGGCCGGAAAGCTCTGGAAACACCATATATTTT. The chain uses TRBV7-7 and TRBJ1-3; D perhaps matches TRBD1 (5 bases). This CDR3 spans 19 amino acids. CDR1 is SSHAT and CDR2 is FNYEAQ in the germline V gene (reference sequence).

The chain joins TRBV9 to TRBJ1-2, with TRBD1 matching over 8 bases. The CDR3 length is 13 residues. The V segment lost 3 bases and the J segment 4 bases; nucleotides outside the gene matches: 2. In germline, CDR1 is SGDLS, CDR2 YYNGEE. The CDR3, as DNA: TGTGCCAGCAGCGCGGGACAGGCCTATGGCTACACCTTC. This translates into CASSAGQAYGYTF.

CDR3 loop: CASSEAGLAGGYEQYF. The CDR3 DNA reads as TGTGCCAGCAGTGAAGCTGGACTAGCGGGAGGGTACGAGCAGTACTTC. The V call is TRBV6-1, the J call TRBJ2-7; 15 positions agree with TRBD2. Germline V lookup: CDR1 MNHNS, CDR2 SASEGT. The V gene end was trimmed by 0 bases and the J gene end by 4 bases; junction bases not matched to a gene: 1. The CDR3 consists of 16 residues.

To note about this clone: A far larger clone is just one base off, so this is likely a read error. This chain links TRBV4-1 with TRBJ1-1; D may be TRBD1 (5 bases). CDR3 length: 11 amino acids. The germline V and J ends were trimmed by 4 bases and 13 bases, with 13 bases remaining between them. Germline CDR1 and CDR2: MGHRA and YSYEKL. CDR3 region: CASSPGGRVFF. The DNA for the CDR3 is TGCGCCAGCAGCCCCGGGGGGAGAGTTTTCTTT.

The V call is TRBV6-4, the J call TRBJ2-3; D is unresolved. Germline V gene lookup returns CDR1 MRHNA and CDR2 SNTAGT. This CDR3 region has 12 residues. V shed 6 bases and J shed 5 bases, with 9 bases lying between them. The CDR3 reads CASSSQGDTQYF. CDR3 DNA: TGTGCCAGCAGCTCCCAAGGAGATACGCAGTATTTT.

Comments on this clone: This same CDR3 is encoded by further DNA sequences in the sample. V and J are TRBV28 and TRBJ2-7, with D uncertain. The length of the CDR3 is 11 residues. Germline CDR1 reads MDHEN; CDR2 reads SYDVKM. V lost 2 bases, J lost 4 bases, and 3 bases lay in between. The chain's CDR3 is CASSLGYEQYF. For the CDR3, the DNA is TGTGCCAGCAGTTTAGGGTACGAGCAGTACTTC.

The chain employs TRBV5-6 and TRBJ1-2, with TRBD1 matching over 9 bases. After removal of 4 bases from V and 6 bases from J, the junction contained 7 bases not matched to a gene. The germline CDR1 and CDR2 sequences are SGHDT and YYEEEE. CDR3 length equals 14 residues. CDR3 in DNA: TGTGCCAGCAGCCCGGACAGGGGAAGGGATGGCTACACCTTC. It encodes CASSPDRGRDGYTF. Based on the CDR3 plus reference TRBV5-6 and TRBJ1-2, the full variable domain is DAGVTQSPTHLIKTRGQQVTLRCSPKSGHDTVSWYQQALGQGPQFIFQYYEEEERQRGNFPDRFSGHQFPNYSSELNVNALLLGDSALYLCASSPDRGRDGYTFGSGTRLTVV.

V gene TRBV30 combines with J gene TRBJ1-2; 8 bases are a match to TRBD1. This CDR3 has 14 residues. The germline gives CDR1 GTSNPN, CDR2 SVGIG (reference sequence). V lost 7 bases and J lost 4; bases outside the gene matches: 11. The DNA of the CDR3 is TGTGCCTCCCAGAAACCGGACAGGGCCTATGGCTACACCTTC. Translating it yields CASQKPDRAYGYTF.

CDR3: CASSRPKQGPNQETQYF. DNA of the CDR3: TGTGCCAGCAGCCGCCCAAAACAGGGGCCAAACCAAGAGACCCAGTACTTC. The rearrangement joins TRBV11-2 to TRBJ2-5; TRBD1 aligns across 7 bases. Germline V gene sequence: CDR1 SGHAT, CDR2 FQNNGV. Trimming cost V 5 bases and J 0 bases; bases outside gene matches: 12. The CDR3 contains 17 residues. Full variable domain (outside the CDR3, taken from reference TRBV11-2 and TRBJ2-5): EAGVAQSPRYKIIEKRQSVAFWCNPISGHATLYWYQQILGQGPKLLIQFQNNGVVDDSQLPKDRFSAERLKGVDSTLKIQPAKLEDSAVYLCASSRPKQGPNQETQYFGPGTRLLVL.

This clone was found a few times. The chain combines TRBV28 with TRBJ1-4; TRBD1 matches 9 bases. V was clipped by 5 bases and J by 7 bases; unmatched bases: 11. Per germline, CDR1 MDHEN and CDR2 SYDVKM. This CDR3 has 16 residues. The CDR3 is CASSPSGDRVFEKLFF. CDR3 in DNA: TGTGCCAGCAGTCCCTCCGGGGACAGGGTTTTTGAAAAACTGTTTTTT.

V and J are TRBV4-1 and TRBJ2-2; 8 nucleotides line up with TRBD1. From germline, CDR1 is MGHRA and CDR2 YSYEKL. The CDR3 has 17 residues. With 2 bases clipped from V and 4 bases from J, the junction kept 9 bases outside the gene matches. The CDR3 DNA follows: TGCGCCAGCAGCCAACCGTCCAGGGGGCTGGGCACCGGGGAGCTGTTTTTT. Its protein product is CASSQPSRGLGTGELFF.

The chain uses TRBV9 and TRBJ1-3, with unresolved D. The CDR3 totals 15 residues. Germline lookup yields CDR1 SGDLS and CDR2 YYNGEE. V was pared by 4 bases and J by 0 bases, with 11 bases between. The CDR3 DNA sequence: TGTGCCAGCAGCTTGGGGAGGATCTCTGGAAACACCATATATTTT. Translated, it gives CASSLGRISGNTIYF. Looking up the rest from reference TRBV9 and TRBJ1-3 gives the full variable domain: DSGVTQTPKHLITATGQRVTLRCSPRSGDLSVYWYQQSLDQGLQFLIQYYNGEERAKGNILERFSAQQFPDLHSELNLSSLELGDSALYFCASSLGRISGNTIYFGEGSWLTVV.

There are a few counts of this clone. This CDR3 is CASSTGTSGYEQYF. DNA of the CDR3: TGTGCCAGCAGTACCGGGACTAGCGGCTACGAGCAGTACTTC. This sequence joins TRBV2 and TRBJ2-7, with 11 bases fitting TRBD2. Germline V gene data show CDR1 as SNHLY and CDR2 as FYNNEI. Germline trimming cut 5 bases from V and 3 bases from J; bases unmatched to any gene: 3. The CDR3 extends over 14 amino acids.

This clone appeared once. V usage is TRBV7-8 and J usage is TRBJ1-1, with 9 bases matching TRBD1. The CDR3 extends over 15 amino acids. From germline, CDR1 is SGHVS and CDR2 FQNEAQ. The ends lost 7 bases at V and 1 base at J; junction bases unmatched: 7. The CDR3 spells CASIRDRDGNTEAFF. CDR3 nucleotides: TGTGCCAGCATCCGGGACAGGGATGGGAACACTGAAGCTTTCTTT.

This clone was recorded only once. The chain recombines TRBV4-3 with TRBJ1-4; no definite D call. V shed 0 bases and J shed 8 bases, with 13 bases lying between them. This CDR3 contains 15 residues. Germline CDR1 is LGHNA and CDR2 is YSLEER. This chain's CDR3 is CASSQDLSAEEKLFF. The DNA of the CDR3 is TGCGCCAGCAGCCAAGATCTATCGGCCGAAGAAAAACTGTTTTTT.

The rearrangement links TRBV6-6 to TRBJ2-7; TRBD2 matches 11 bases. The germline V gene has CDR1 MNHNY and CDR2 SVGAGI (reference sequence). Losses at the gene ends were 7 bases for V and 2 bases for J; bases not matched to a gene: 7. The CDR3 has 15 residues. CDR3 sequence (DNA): TGTGCCAGCACAGCCGGGACTAGCGGTACCTACGAGCAGTACTTC. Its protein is CASTAGTSGTYEQYF.

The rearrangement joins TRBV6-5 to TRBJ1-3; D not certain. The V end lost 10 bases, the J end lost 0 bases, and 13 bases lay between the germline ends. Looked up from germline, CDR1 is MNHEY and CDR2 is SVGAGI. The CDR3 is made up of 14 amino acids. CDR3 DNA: TGTGCCACCGGAGACGCCCGCTCTGGAAACACCATATATTTT. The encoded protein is CATGDARSGNTIYF.